A selection of T cell receptor beta chains follows, all from one sample in a study of Graves' ophthalmopathy and Graves' hyperthyroidism. MiXCR, applied by TCRdb to the multiplex PCR reads, yields one record per CDR3 protein. In the table there are about 620,000 distinct CDR3 sequences, 22% of which are singletons. The specimen was peripheral blood. These receptors were obtained from a woman aged 18-35 years with stable Graves' hyperthyroidism. Some clones in this sample may be carry-over from other donors' samples. CDR3s include the opening cysteine and the closing phenylalanine or tryptophan. A clone size is listed for some rows: how often the clone was seen (once, few, many), or a class if it is expanded.

>TRBV7-9|many|TRBJ1-6
CASSWTGGSPLHF
>TRBV7-6|.|TRBJ1-1
CASTTGRGHTEAFF
>TRBV6-1|.|TRBJ2-7
CASSERDRANYEQYF
>TRBV19|many|TRBJ2-2
CASSISLARTGELFF
>TRBV18|.|TRBJ2-5
CASSPASGAARETQYF
>TRBV7-9|many|TRBJ1-2
CASSLEGDGYTF
>TRBV28|.|TRBJ1-5
CASSRGGVAAQPQHF
>TRBV6-1|.|TRBJ2-2
CASSESGTSGSLNTGELFF
>TRBV13|many|TRBJ2-7
CASSFGDRTTYEQYF
>TRBV7-3|.|TRBJ1-2
CATPDRGPGGYTF
>TRBV29-1|many|TRBJ1-2
CSGSENYGYTF
>TRBV12-3/TRBV12-4|many|TRBJ1-2
CASSFWTSMGYTF
>TRBV20-1|many|TRBJ1-2
CSARDRAYGYTF
>TRBV27|many|TRBJ1-2
CASSSTSTGDYGYTF
>TRBV4-2|many|TRBJ1-6
CASSQQSSYNSPLHF
>TRBV20-1|many|TRBJ2-3
CSATTSGASTDTQYF
>TRBV20-1|many|TRBJ1-5
CSASRQGPQTQHF
>TRBV12-3/TRBV12-4|.|TRBJ2-3
CASSYSTDTQYF
>TRBV10-3|.|TRBJ2-2
CAISVGGSDTGELFF
>TRBV6-1|.|TRBJ1-2
CASREPTGTNYGYTF
>TRBV7-9|many|TRBJ1-2
CASSSSWVGGYTF
>TRBV20-1|many|TRBJ1-1
CSAGTLNTEAFF
>TRBV7-9|.|TRBJ2-5
CASSLHGLSQETQYF
>TRBV6-1|many|TRBJ2-7
CASSEMGHSTYEQYF
>TRBV6-1|.|TRBJ1-5
CASSESRYQPQHF
>TRBV24-1|few|TRBJ1-1
CATSAGSAEAFF
>TRBV9|many|TRBJ2-7
CASSVADAGSYEQYF
>TRBV13|.|TRBJ2-7
CASRFMWGTSGKNGYEQYF
>TRBV28|.|TRBJ2-5
CASSHGTSGSWSFETQYF
>TRBV12-3/TRBV12-4|.|TRBJ2-2
CASSDRGLWAGDLFF
>TRBV6-1|.|TRBJ1-5
CATAQGGAQHF
>TRBV20-1|.|TRBJ2-2
CSAPGTVNTGELFF
>TRBV7-2|many|TRBJ2-5
CASTSTETQYF
>TRBV7-2|many|TRBJ1-5
CASSWDRGLGQPQHF
>TRBV24-1|many|TRBJ2-5
CATSDLTGARETQYF
>TRBV11-2|many|TRBJ2-5
CASSIRTGQETQYF
>TRBV20-1|many|TRBJ2-7
CSARVGRTSSYEQYF
>TRBV4-1|.|TRBJ1-1
CASSQGQQTEAFF
>TRBV5-1|.|TRBJ2-4
CASSLGYAEVLIKNIQYF
>TRBV6-1|many|TRBJ1-1
CASSHFRGGMNTEAFF
>TRBV2|many|TRBJ2-5
CASSAGRQETQYF
>TRBV5-1|many|TRBJ1-2
CASNPAGGLNYGYTF
>TRBV27|many|TRBJ2-7
CASRASGGYEQYF
>TRBV28|many|TRBJ2-7
CASRAQGYEQYF
>TRBV30|.|TRBJ2-7
CAWRDRGIYEQYF
>TRBV6-2/TRBV6-3|many|TRBJ1-3
CASSYSIFRAGNTIYF
>TRBV3-1|many|TRBJ2-5
CASSQYPRAGETQYF
>TRBV2|.|TRBJ1-2
CASIRHGARGYTF
>TRBV19|many|TRBJ2-7
CASSIAGGGTYEQYF
>TRBV12-3/TRBV12-4|many|TRBJ1-6
CASSYRGSYNSPLHF
>TRBV10-3|.|TRBJ2-2
CATSIRARGAGELFF
>TRBV19|.|TRBJ2-5
CASSRRTGVGQETQYF
>TRBV7-6|many|TRBJ2-7
CASSLQTDRGTYEQYF